This T cell receptor (beta chain) was captured in a study of cytomegalovirus exposure and HLA in healthy donors (dated by TCRdb to 2017 to 2019). Background for the entire study: An earlier analysis of approximately 590 of the donors reported roughly 270 Gb of sequence data and some 100 million unique TCR beta sequences from about 179 million T cells. Roughly 300 gigabases of sequencing data and around 80 million unique TCR sequences made up an early release that covered around 640 HLA-typed donors. The number of typed donors differed by locus: about 620-640 for A, B, C, DRB1 and DQB1; 500 to 550 for DQA1; about 600 for DPA1; and 450 to 480 for DPB1. To predict cytomegalovirus infection status, the study combined high-throughput TCR immunosequencing, statistical association of individual TCRs with disease status, and machine learning. Every repertoire in the discovery cohort had been generated on one and the same sequencing platform. Of the roughly 390 genotyped donors, approximately 81% were placed in the genetic ancestry cluster associated with self-reported Caucasian donors. Using immunosequencing, the study profiled T cell repertoires from around 670 subjects and related those repertoires to cytomegalovirus serostatus. Both class I and class II loci were covered by HLA typing, at four-digit resolution. The later analysis used no new phenotypic data to find candidate immune exposures, relying instead on TCR beta sequences and their occurrence across donors. A later genetic analysis took genome-wide SNP genotypes for 398 of the 666 donors and used that subset as a discovery cohort. Along with the roughly 700-subject first cohort, a separate validation cohort of over a hundred different subjects was used. An earlier analysis of approximately 500 of the donors applied high-throughput TCR beta sequencing to assess whether each TCR beta V gene segment acted as functional or pseudogenic. Among almost 400 genotyped donors of the cohort, an average of approximately 230,000 unique TCR beta nucleotide sequences were sequenced per donor, approximately 20% of them non-productive. Alongside the repertoire data, information on donor age, sex, ethnicity and CMV serostatus was compiled. A later analysis re-analyzed previously published TCR beta repertoires from roughly 690 donors and added high-resolution HLA genotyping to study TCR occurrence patterns. A handful of DR-DQ haplotypes were treated as single units for association and clustering because of strong linkage in the cohort. The study aimed to test whether signatures of past pathogen exposure could be identified by cataloging public T cell receptors.

V loses 1 base of germline sequence and J loses 5 bases, and the interval between the two ends is 11 bases. CDR1 MGHRA and CDR2 YSYEKL were looked up in the germline V gene. The CDR3 runs 14 amino acids, cysteine and phenylalanine included. The CDR3 DNA has 42 bases and is translated from base 1. The library was made by the immunoSEQ multiplex PCR assay. For the multiplex PCR, a mixture combining 60 forward primers for TCR Vbeta segments and 13 reverse primers for TCR Jbeta segments was used. The CDR3 region of rearranged TCR beta genes was amplified from genomic DNA with a multiplex PCR assay. The amplified TCR beta libraries were sequenced on the Illumina HiSeq System as 87-base-pair reads. Per the source publication's procedure: Across the roughly 700 repertoires, a later analysis counted roughly 77 million unique TCR beta chains, 9 million to 14 million of which were shared by at least two donors. Raw reads were error-corrected and collapsed into unique sequences by a nearest-neighbor algorithm in which closely related sequences were merged to remove PCR and sequencing errors. Alignment of CDR3 sequences to IMGT reference sequences was used to assign V, D and J gene segments. For a sequence to be retained, a match of at least six nucleotides was required to both a V gene segment and a J gene segment. A rearrangement counted as productive if the CDR3 had no stop codons and remained in frame with V and J, and every other rearrangement counted as non-productive. CDR3 was defined by IMGT convention, running from the second conserved V-encoded cysteine to the conserved J-encoded phenylalanine. The earlier analysis of approximately 500 of the donors excluded sequences that lacked an unambiguous match to a single V gene segment. In an earlier analysis of around 600 of the donors, V segments were called functional above 56.7% productive rearrangements and were called segregating when the between-donor standard deviation exceeded 5%. A statistical classification framework was built for diagnosing cytomegalovirus status from the catalog of TCR beta chain sequences. In a later analysis, V and J genes were assigned by comparing TCR nucleotide sequences against IMGT/GENE-DB human TR gene sequences. Using the TCRdist pipeline, a later analysis assigned CDR3 sequences along with most-parsimonious VDJ recombination scenarios. In a later analysis, each TCR beta chain was defined by its CDR3 amino acid sequence together with its V-gene family, and reads without a unique V-gene family were excluded. A later analysis removed nearly 600 highly shared, low-generation-probability nucleotide sequences to deal with suspected cross-contamination and a sequencing artifact. A later analysis calculated a clonal expansion index for each public chain from normalized within-repertoire ranks of inferred template counts. In a later analysis, generation probabilities were computed with a VDJ recombination model fitted to out-of-frame rearrangements, and the resulting probabilities were checked against IGoR. In a later analysis, TCR-TCR, TCR-HLA and TCR-CMV co-occurrence was scored with hypergeometric tests, and a repertoire-size bias correction was applied to TCR pairs. To estimate false discovery rates, a later analysis permuted the HLA or CMV assignments 20 times. In a later analysis, co-occurring TCRs were grouped with DBSCAN, and TCRdist sequence similarity was added when clustering was performed within HLA-allele-positive subsets. Co-occurrence clustering excluded repertoires with fewer than 30,000 or more than 120,000 public chains, plus five with anomalous nucleotide sharing. The table was pulled from immuneACCESS by TCRdb, which kept in-frame rearrangements only. Such tables lose some clones; where checked, under half of the loss comes from unresolved V genes, and the rest has no known cause. The V and J calls and clone size come from that table; D and trimming were worked out from the DNA. The sample contains 150,000 or so clones, 60% to 80% of them found a single time. The top ten clones comprise over 12% of the sample.

Overall results and qualifications from the work: At a false discovery rate of 0.05, a later analysis linked approximately 18,000 TCR beta sequences to specific HLA alleles. A group of highly shared sequence variants was considered likely to be a technical artifact of the sequencing pipeline. The cohort was sequenced for TCR beta chains only, and without alpha or paired-chain data the features that could be detected were limited. When HLA alleles, especially DR and DQ, strongly co-occurred, attributing TCR associations to individual alleles was difficult. Linkage disequilibrium might explain the correlated functional status among segregating V segments, but an unknown experimental factor could not be excluded. Presence/absence analyses assumed roughly uniform sequencing depth across donors, an assumption that may not hold. Three of the identified cytomegalovirus-associated TCR beta chains were confirmed in vitro to be specific for cytomegalovirus antigens. Most TCR sequences were seen in very few donors, while some public TCRs were found in many individuals. A later genetic analysis reported fewer N-insertions in productive TCRs among donors in an Asian-associated ancestry cluster than the approximately 670-donor mean. In an earlier analysis of about 540 of the donors, most TCR beta V segments were observed in productive rearrangements about 90% or about 30% of the time, broadly matching IMGT annotations. The study gave a list of under 200 TCR beta chains associated with cytomegalovirus. The 87-base-pair reads could not distinguish some IMGT-functional V segments, including TRBV6-2 and TRBV6-3, so those segments were excluded. Compared with equally common non-associated chains, HLA-associated TCR beta chains in a later analysis were more clonally expanded and had lower generation probabilities. A later analysis found that most CMV-associated TCR beta chains appeared HLA-restricted, with HLA associations seemingly driven largely by CMV exposure. Because HLA typing was missing for some donors at each locus, association tests included only the typed subset. The earlier analysis of almost 600 of the donors excluded about 16 rarely observed V segments, including chromosome 9 orphons, because counts were too low. In a later genetic analysis, a missense DCLRE1C variant was associated with V-gene and J-gene trimming of TCR beta chains, and the association was replicated in an independent cohort. Several of the top co-occurrence clusters appeared to be linked to parvovirus B19, influenza, CMV and Epstein-Barr virus, according to a later analysis. A later analysis found that TCR association rates varied across HLA loci, with DRB1 alleles showing the most associated TCRs and HLA-C alleles the fewest. CMV serostatus was the only immune exposure information available for the cohort. In both the original and validation cohorts, the classifier was reported to diagnose cytomegalovirus status with high specificity and sensitivity. A further reported finding was that TCR beta sequences accurately predicted the HLA-A and HLA-B alleles for most subjects in the first cohort. The authors suggested that the approach could potentially be generalized to other disease states and immunological phenotypes.

In total, roughly 670 healthy bone marrow donors made up the cohort. All cohort members were sampled while nominally healthy, although unrecorded immune exposures were likely present. The donor was CMV seropositive and was included in the group of 250 to 350 seropositive cohort members. Every donor gave a peripheral blood sample, and the peripheral blood mononuclear cells from that sample were used for TCR beta sequencing. Genomic DNA was extracted from the blood cell samples with the Qiagen DNeasy Blood Extraction Kit. A word on this clone: The antigen this receptor binds is unknown. No per-base quality is available; no much larger clone lies one base away.

The sequence was obtained from a man between 45 and 60 years old in good health and CMV-seropositive. The sequenced sample was PBMCs. The chain is assembled from TRBV4-1 and TRBJ2-5; the best D guess is TRBD2, with 6 bases matching. This receptor carries the CDR3 CASSQADYPETQYF. The nucleotides are TGCGCCAGCAGCCAAGCGGACTATCCGGAGACCCAGTACTTC.